A single sample is the source of the 12 T cell receptor beta chains below, sequenced in a study of technical replicates of blood from a handful of donors. Generated by immunoSEQ multiplex PCR, the TCRdb table keeps only in-frame clones and is missing some. The sample has 55,000 to 65,000 clones; approximately 97% are singletons. Sequencing was carried out using T cells isolated from PBMCs. The receptors derive from a human donor in good health.

With regard to this clone: One junction end disagrees with the germline gene, perhaps due to a read error. The J gene is TRBJ2-1, the V gene TRBV5-1; TRBD1 aligns across 10 bases. Looked up from germline, CDR1 is SGHRS and CDR2 is YFSETQ. CDR3 length: 16 residues. CDR3 sequence: CASSLTGQGFYDEQFF. Written as DNA, the CDR3 is TGCGCCAGCAGCTTGACGGGACAGGGGTTCTACGATGAGCAGTTCTTC.

The chain links TRBV2 to TRBJ2-7; TRBD1 might be the D (6 bases). The CDR3 spans 13 residues. Germline-derived CDR1 and CDR2 are SNHLY and FYNNEI. Trimming cost V 8 bases and J 0 bases, with 11 bases left between them. CDR3 sequence reads: CASVAGDSYEQYF. CDR3 DNA sequence: TGTGCCAGCGTGGCAGGGGACTCCTACGAGCAGTACTTC.

The rearrangement joins TRBV29-1 to TRBJ2-7; TRBD2 aligns across 8 bases. CDR3 length equals 14 residues. Germline lookup yields CDR1 SQVTM and CDR2 ANQGSEA. The junction had 12 bases not matched to a gene; V was cut back by 5 bases and J by 6 bases. CDR3 nucleotide sequence: TGCAGCGTTCTTGGTATAGCGGGATATGGCGAGCAGTACTTC. It translates to CSVLGIAGYGEQYF.

The gene calls are TRBV4-1 and TRBJ2-5, with D unclear. Germline loops: CDR1 MGHRA, CDR2 YSYEKL. CDR3 size: 16 residues. Trimming removed 0 bases from V and 5 bases from J, with 16 bases in between. For the CDR3, the DNA is TGCGCCAGCAGCCAAGATCCACTCCGAGGTGACGAGACCCAGTACTTC. This sequence encodes CASSQDPLRGDETQYF.

The V gene is TRBV10-3, the J gene TRBJ1-1; a possible D gene is TRBD1 (6 bases). Deletions cut 6 bases from V and 2 bases from J, with 22 bases between. The CDR3 has 17 amino acids. Looked up from germline, CDR1 is ENHRY and CDR2 is SYGVKD. This CDR3 reads CAIRGSRGGQTNTEAFF. The CDR3 DNA reads TGTGCCATCAGGGGGTCGCGTGGGGGACAAACCAACACTGAAGCTTTCTTT.

V and J are TRBV6-4 and TRBJ1-4; D unresolved. V lost 2 bases, J lost 8 bases, and 12 bases lay in between. Per germline, CDR1 MRHNA and CDR2 SNTAGT. The CDR3 extends over 14 amino acids. For the CDR3, the DNA is TGTGCCAGCAGTGACCGAGGTGGAGCAGAAAAACTGTTTTTT. Residues: CASSDRGGAEKLFF.

V is TRBV6-5 and J is TRBJ2-7, with 8 bases lining up with TRBD1. V shed 4 bases and J 5 bases; nucleotides not matched to a gene: 10. CDR3 length: 15 amino acids. Germline values: CDR1 MNHEY, CDR2 SVGAGI. CDR3 sequence reads: CASSSAPDRGHEQYF. The CDR3 DNA sequence: TGTGCCAGCAGTTCGGCTCCCGACAGGGGACACGAGCAGTACTTC.

CDR3 region: CASSYRRNTEAFF. CDR3 coding DNA: TGTGCCAGCAGTTATCGCAGGAACACTGAAGCTTTCTTT. The gene calls are TRBV6-5 and TRBJ1-1; D is unresolved. CDR1 and CDR2 from the germline V gene are MNHEY and SVGAGI. This CDR3 has 13 residues. Trimming stripped 3 bases from V and 1 base from J, with 6 bases between.

This clone was seen a single time. This chain links TRBV29-1 with TRBJ2-5, with 7 bases fitting TRBD2. The ends lost 4 bases at V and 1 base at J; junction bases unmatched: 12. The CDR3 length is 16 residues. Germline CDR1 and CDR2: SQVTM and ANQGSEA. The CDR3, as DNA: TGCAGCGTTGTAGGGAGGCTAGCGGTACTCCAAGAGACCCAGTACTTC. Translated, it gives CSVVGRLAVLQETQYF.

The CDR3: CASSPGISQETQYF. DNA for the CDR3: TGCGCCAGCAGCCCCGGGATATCCCAAGAGACCCAGTACTTC. The V gene is TRBV5-1, the J gene TRBJ2-5, with D maybe TRBD2 (5 bases). CDR1 is SGHRS and CDR2 is YFSETQ in the germline V gene. V gave up 4 bases and J gave up 1 base, with 11 bases separating them. The CDR3 contains 14 residues.

The sample holds one count of this clone. CDR3 residues: CASSLVSKGKETQYF. CDR3 nucleotides: TGTGCCAGCAGCTTAGTATCTAAGGGGAAGGAGACCCAGTACTTC. The chain joins TRBV7-9 to TRBJ2-5; tentatively, D is TRBD1 (5 bases). The germline V gene encodes CDR1 SEHNR and CDR2 FQNEAQ (reference sequence). Between the trimmed V and J ends, which lost 1 base and 5 bases, there was a span of 14 bases. The CDR3 consists of 15 residues. Together with reference TRBV7-9 and TRBJ2-5, the CDR3 gives the full variable domain: DTGVSQNPRHKITKRGQNVTFRCDPISEHNRLYWYRQTLGQGPEFLTYFQNEAQLEKSRLLSDRFSAERPKGSFSTLEIQRTEQGDSAMYLCASSLVSKGKETQYFGPGTRLLVL.

This clone was picked up one time. J is TRBJ1-1 and V is TRBV5-4; 7 positions match TRBD1. J lost 1 base, V lost 5 bases, and 2 bases had no gene match. The CDR3 runs 13 residues. Germline-derived CDR1 and CDR2 are SGHNT and YYREEE (reference sequence). CDR3 region: CASRGQPNTEAFF. DNA of the CDR3: TGTGCCAGCAGGGGACAGCCGAACACTGAAGCTTTCTTT.